The 11 T cell receptor beta chains in this list originate from one sample, sequenced in a study of CD8+ T cells in alopecia areata. In each case, RNA was isolated and then reverse transcribed into cDNA as the sequencing template. Using immunoSEQ multiplex PCR, the repertoire was profiled, and TCRdb retains in-frame clones only, with some absent. This sample yields roughly 190,000 clones, of which 60% are seen a single time; about 3.5% belongs to the top ten. Treatment reported: oral pan-JAK inhibitor, 5-10 mg twice daily. The specimen was CD4+ T cells sorted from blood, collected at week 4, from a patient treated with tofacitinib. The receptors derive from a human donor with alopecia areata.

This clone was seen only once. The chain carries TRBV29-1 and TRBJ2-7; D is ambiguous. The CDR3 consists of 11 residues. V was shortened by 4 bases and J by 3 bases, with 7 bases between the two germline ends. Germline V gene data show CDR1 as SQVTM and CDR2 as ANQGSEA. CDR3 loop: CSVVESYEQYF. The DNA of the CDR3 is TGCAGCGTTGTAGAAAGCTACGAGCAGTACTTC.

The V and J genes are TRBV11-1 and TRBJ2-5; possibly TRBD2 for D (5 bases). CDR3 length: 15 residues. Germline-derived CDR1 and CDR2 are SGHAT and FQDESV (reference sequence). The CDR3 loop is CPSTGGMGFQETQYF. The CDR3 nucleotides are TGTCCCTCCACCGGAGGAATGGGATTTCAAGAGACCCAGTACTTC. Full variable domain (missing parts from reference TRBV11-1 and TRBJ2-5): EAEVAQSPRYKITEKSQAVAFWCDPISGHATLYWYRQILGQGPELLVQFQDESVVDDSQLPKDRFSAERLKGVDSTLKIQPAELGDSAMYLCPSTGGMGFQETQYFGPGTRLLVL.

The chain couples TRBV5-6 to TRBJ1-2; D is unclear. V was cut by 4 bases and J by 4 bases, with 8 bases left in between. The length of the CDR3 is 12 residues. Germline V gene lookup returns CDR1 SGHDT and CDR2 YYEEEE. The CDR3: CASSAPTYGYTF. CDR3 nucleotide sequence: TGTGCCAGCAGCGCCCCGACCTATGGCTACACCTTC.

This sequence joins TRBV30 and TRBJ2-4; tentatively, D is TRBD1 (6 bases). Looked up from germline, CDR1 is GTSNPN and CDR2 is SVGIG (reference sequence). This CDR3 contains 14 residues. Trimming shortened V by 0 bases and J by 4 bases, and 10 bases separated the two germline ends. CDR3 bases: TGTGCCTGGAGTGTCCTCAGGGGTAAAAACATTCAGTACTTC. This codes for CAWSVLRGKNIQYF.

The chain is built from TRBV27 and TRBJ1-2; D gene uncertain. V dropped 8 bases and J dropped 1 base, with 14 bases sitting between them. From germline, CDR1 is MNHEY and CDR2 SMNVEV (reference sequence). CDR3 length: 14 amino acids. In nucleotides, the CDR3 is TGTGCCAGCGCCGAGGGCAGCCTTAACTATGGCTACACCTTC. Its translation is CASAEGSLNYGYTF.

The chain is built from TRBV4-1 and TRBJ2-1, with unresolved D. The CDR3 loop spans 15 amino acids. Germline-derived CDR1 and CDR2 are MGHRA and YSYEKL. Trimming stripped 1 base from V and 4 bases from J, with 11 bases between. The CDR3 loop is CASSQGLRLYNEQFF. The CDR3 DNA reads TGCGCCAGCAGCCAAGGTCTAAGGTTGTACAATGAGCAGTTCTTC.

A few counts support this clone. The CDR3 DNA reads TGTGCCAGCAGCTTAGACGGGACACCCTCCTATAACTACACCTTC. The encoded protein is CASSLDGTPSYNYTF. V usage is TRBV7-2 and J usage is TRBJ1-2; perhaps TRBD1 as D (6 bases). The germline V and J ends were trimmed by 1 base and 10 bases, with 19 bases remaining between them. Germline values: CDR1 SGHTA, CDR2 FQGNSA. The CDR3 contains 15 residues.

V usage is TRBV29-1 and J usage is TRBJ1-1; no definite D call. CDR1 SQVTM and CDR2 ANQGSEA come from the germline V gene. This CDR3 has 12 residues. Trimming pared 7 bases from V and 1 base from J, leaving 10 bases between. The CDR3 coding sequence is TGCAGCGCCTCGACCGCGAACACTGAAGCTTTCTTT. Amino acid sequence: CSASTANTEAFF.

On this clone itself: Different DNA sequences within this sample yield the same CDR3. This chain joins TRBV29-1 and TRBJ1-2; D not certain. V was trimmed by 3 bases and J by 4 bases, leaving 9 bases between them. Germline V CDR1 and CDR2: SQVTM, ANQGSEA. This CDR3 has 12 residues. Here the CDR3 reads CSVEGRGYGYTF. The CDR3 bases are TGCAGCGTTGAGGGCCGGGGCTATGGCTACACCTTC.

Only a few counts were recorded for this clone. CDR3 loop: CASSVAGFEPQHF. The CDR3 DNA is TGTGCCAGCAGCGTAGCAGGGTTTGAGCCCCAGCATTTT. The chain couples TRBV9 to TRBJ1-5, with D possibly matching TRBD1 (5 bases). Germline V gives CDR1 SGDLS, CDR2 YYNGEE. Trimming removed 0 bases at V and 8 bases at J, with 9 bases between. The CDR3 totals 13 residues.

This chain connects TRBV6-5 to TRBJ1-5, with no clear D. Trimming took 6 bases from V and 3 from J, leaving 6 bases between them. The CDR3 is 12 residues long. Germline CDR1 and CDR2: MNHEY and SVGAGI. CDR3 protein: CASSQTNQPQHF. Written as DNA, the CDR3 is TGTGCCAGCAGCCAGACCAATCAGCCCCAGCATTTT.